This record covers a single T cell receptor beta chain. Its specificity is unknown. This specimen comes from a study of blood T cells in healthy people across ages. Study-wide results and caveats: CMV status of donors was unknown, possibly confounding expanded clonotype changes.

Combining a sample-barcoded 5' primer with a J-beta primer mix, a second PCR ran for roughly 6 to 11 cycles. One entry per CDR3 protein results from TCRdb running MiXCR on the 5' RACE reads. Of roughly 1,300,000 distinct CDR3 sequences listed, around 59% are singletons. The CDR3 is 15 residues long. CDR1 is SQVTM and CDR2 is ANQGSEA in the germline V gene. Between the trimmed V and J ends, which lost 3 bases and 5 bases, there was a span of 19 bases. Material for sequencing was blood. The rearrangement links TRBV29-1 to TRBJ1-2; D gene ambiguous. The receptor was derived from a man aged 18 to 30 in good health. CDR3 sequence reads: CSVDASWPYGYGYTF. The DNA for the CDR3 is TGCAGCGTTGACGCCAGCTGGCCCTATGGTTATGGCTACACCTTC.